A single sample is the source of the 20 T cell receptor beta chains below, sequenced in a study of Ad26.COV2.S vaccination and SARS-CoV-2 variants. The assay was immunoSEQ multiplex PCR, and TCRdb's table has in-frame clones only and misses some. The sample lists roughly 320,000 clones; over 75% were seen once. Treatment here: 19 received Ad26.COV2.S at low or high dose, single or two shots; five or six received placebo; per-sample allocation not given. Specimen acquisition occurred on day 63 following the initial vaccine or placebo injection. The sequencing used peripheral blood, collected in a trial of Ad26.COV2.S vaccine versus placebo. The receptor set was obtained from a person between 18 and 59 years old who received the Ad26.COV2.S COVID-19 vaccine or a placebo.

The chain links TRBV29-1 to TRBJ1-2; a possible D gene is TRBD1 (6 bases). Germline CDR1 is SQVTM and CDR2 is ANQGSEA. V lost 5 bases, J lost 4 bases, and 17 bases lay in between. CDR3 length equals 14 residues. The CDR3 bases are TGCAGCGTTACCGGGGGGGCTCAGAGCTATGGCTACACCTTC. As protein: CSVTGGAQSYGYTF.

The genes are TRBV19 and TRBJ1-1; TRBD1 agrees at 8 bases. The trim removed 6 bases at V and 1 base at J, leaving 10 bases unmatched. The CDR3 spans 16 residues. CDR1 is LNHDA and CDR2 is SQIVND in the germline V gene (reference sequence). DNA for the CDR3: TGTGCCAGTAGCCGGACAGGGCCAAGGGGGAACACTGAAGCTTTCTTT. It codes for CASSRTGPRGNTEAFF.

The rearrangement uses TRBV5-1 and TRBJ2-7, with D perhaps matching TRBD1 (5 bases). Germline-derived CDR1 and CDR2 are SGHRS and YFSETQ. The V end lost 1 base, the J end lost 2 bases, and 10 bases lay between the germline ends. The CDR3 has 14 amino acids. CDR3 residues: CASSLIAGTYEQYF. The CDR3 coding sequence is TGCGCCAGCAGCTTGATCGCAGGGACCTACGAGCAGTACTTC.

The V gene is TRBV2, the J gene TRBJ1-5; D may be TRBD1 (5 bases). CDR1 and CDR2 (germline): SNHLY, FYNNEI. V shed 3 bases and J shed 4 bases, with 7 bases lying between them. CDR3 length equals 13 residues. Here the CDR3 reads CASSDRDNQPQHF. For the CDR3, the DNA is TGTGCCAGCAGTGACAGGGATAATCAGCCCCAGCATTTT.

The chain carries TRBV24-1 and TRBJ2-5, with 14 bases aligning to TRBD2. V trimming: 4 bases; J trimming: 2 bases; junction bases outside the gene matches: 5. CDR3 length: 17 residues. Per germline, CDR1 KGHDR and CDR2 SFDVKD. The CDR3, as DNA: TGTGCCACCAGTGACTCTAGGACTAGCGGGGGGCAAGAGACCCAGTACTTC. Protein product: CATSDSRTSGGQETQYF.

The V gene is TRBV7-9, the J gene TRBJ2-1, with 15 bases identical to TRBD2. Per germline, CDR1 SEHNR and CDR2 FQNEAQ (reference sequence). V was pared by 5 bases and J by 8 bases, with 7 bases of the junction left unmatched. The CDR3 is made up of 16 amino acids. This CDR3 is CASSTRTSGGADEQFF. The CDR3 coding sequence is TGTGCCAGCAGCACCCGGACTAGCGGGGGGGCCGATGAGCAGTTCTTC. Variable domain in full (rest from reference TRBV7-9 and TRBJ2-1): DTGVSQNPRHKITKRGQNVTFRCDPISEHNRLYWYRQTLGQGPEFLTYFQNEAQLEKSRLLSDRFSAERPKGSFSTLEIQRTEQGDSAMYLCASSTRTSGGADEQFFGPGTRLTVL.

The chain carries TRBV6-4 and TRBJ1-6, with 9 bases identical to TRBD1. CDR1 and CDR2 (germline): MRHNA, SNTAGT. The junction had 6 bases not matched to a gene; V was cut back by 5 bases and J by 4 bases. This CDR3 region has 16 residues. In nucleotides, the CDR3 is TGTGCCAGCAGTCCTGAAGGACAGGGGTATAATTCACCCCTCCACTTT. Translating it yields CASSPEGQGYNSPLHF.

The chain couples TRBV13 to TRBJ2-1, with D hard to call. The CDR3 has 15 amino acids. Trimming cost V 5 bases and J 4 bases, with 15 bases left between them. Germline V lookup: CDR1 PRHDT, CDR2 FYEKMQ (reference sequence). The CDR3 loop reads CASSAPTLGYNEQFF. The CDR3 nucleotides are TGTGCCAGCAGCGCCCCGACATTGGGATACAATGAGCAGTTCTTC.

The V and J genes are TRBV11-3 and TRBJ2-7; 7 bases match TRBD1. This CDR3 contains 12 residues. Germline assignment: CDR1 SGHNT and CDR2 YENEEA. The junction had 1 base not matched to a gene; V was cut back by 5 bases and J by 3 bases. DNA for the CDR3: TGTGCCAGCAGCCCAGGGGGCTACGAGCAGTACTTC. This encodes CASSPGGYEQYF.

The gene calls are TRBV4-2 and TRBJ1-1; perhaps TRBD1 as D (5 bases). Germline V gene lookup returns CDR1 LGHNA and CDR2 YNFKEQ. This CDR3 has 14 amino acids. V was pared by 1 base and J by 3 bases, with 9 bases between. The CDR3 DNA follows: TGTGCCAGCAGCCAAGGGGTGGGGGACACTGAAGCTTTCTTT. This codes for CASSQGVGDTEAFF.

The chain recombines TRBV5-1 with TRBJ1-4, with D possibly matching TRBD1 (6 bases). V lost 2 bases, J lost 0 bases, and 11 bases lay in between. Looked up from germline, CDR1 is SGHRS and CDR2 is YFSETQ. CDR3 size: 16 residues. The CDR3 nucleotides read TGCGCCAGCAGCTTCCCGACAGGAGCAACTAATGAAAAACTGTTTTTT. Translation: CASSFPTGATNEKLFF.

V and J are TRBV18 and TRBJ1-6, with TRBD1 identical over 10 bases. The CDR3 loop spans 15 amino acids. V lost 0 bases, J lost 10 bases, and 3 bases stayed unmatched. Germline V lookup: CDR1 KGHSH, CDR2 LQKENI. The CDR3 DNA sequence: TGTGCCAGCTCACCACCGGGACAGGGGCAGTCACCCCTCCACTTT. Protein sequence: CASSPPGQGQSPLHF.

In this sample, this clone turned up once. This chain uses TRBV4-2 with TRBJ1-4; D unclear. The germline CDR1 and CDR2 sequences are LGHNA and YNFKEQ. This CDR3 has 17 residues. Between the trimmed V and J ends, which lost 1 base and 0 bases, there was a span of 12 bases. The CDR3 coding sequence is TGTGCCAGCAGCCAAGTTTTCTTCGATGCAACTAATGAAAAACTGTTTTTT. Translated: CASSQVFFDATNEKLFF.

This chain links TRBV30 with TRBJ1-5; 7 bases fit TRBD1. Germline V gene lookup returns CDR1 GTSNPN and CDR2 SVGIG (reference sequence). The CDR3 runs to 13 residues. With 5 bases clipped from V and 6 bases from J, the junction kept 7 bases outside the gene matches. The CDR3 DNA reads TGTGCCTGGCGGGGGACAGCGGGTCAGCCCCAGCATTTT. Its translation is CAWRGTAGQPQHF.

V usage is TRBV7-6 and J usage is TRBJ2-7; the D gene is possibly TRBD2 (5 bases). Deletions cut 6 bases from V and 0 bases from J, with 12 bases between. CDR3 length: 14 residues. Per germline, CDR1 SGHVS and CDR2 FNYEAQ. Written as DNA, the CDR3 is TGTGCCAGCAGACAGCGGCGGAACTCCTACGAGCAGTACTTC. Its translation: CASRQRRNSYEQYF.

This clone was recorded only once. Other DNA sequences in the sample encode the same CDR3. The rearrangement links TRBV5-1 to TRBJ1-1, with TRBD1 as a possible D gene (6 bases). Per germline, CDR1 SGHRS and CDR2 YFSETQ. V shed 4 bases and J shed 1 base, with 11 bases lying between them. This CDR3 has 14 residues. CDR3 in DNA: TGCGCCAGCAGCCCACAGGGTGGGAACACTGAAGCTTTCTTT. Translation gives CASSPQGGNTEAFF.

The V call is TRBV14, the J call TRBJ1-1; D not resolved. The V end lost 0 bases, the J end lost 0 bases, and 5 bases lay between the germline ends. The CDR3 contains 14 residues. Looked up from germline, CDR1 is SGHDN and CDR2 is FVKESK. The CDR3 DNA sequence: TGTGCCAGCAGCCAAGACAGCTTGAACACTGAAGCTTTCTTT. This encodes CASSQDSLNTEAFF.

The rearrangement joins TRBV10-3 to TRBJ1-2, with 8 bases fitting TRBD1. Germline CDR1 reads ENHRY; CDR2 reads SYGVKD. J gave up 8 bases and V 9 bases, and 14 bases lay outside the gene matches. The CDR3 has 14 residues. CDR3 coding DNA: TGTGCCATAAAACAAGGACAGGGTGAGGAAGGCTACACCTTC. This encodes CAIKQGQGEEGYTF.

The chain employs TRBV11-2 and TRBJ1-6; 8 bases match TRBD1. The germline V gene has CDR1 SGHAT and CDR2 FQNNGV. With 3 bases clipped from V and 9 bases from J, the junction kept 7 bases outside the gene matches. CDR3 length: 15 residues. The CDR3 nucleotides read TGTGCCAGCAGCTTCCGGGACAGGATTGCTTCACCCCTCCACTTT. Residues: CASSFRDRIASPLHF.

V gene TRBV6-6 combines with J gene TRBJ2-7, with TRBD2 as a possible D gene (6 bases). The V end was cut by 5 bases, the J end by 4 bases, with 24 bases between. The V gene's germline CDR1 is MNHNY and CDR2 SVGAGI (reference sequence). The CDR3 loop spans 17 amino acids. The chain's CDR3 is CASSLKSLVGGRYEQYF. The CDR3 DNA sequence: TGTGCCAGCAGTCTTAAGAGCCTTGTCGGGGGTAGATACGAGCAGTACTTC.